A single sample is the source of the 27 T cell receptor beta chains below, sequenced in a study of CD8+ T cells in alopecia areata. The authors extracted RNA and reverse transcribed it into cDNA as the sequencing template. Libraries were prepared by immunoSEQ multiplex PCR; TCRdb keeps only in-frame clonotypes and omits some of them. The sample consists of 120,000 or so clones, roughly 50% of them appearing once. The sequencing sample was made of NKG2D-low CD8+ T cells sorted from blood. Source of these receptors: a human donor with alopecia areata.

The sample holds a few counts of this clone. The CDR3 loop is CSVEGKLNYGYTF. The CDR3 bases are TGCAGCGTTGAAGGCAAACTTAACTATGGCTACACCTTC. The chain uses TRBV29-1 and TRBJ1-2; D unclear. From germline, CDR1 is SQVTM and CDR2 ANQGSEA. The CDR3 is 13 residues long. V gave up 1 base and J gave up 1 base, with 7 bases separating them.

The chain uses TRBV14 and TRBJ2-7, with TRBD2 identical over 7 bases. CDR3 length: 13 amino acids. CDR1 and CDR2 (germline): SGHDN, FVKESK. The ends lost 7 bases at V and 7 bases at J; junction bases unmatched: 10. The CDR3 reads CASTGGGGAEQYF. CDR3 DNA sequence: TGTGCCAGCACTGGCGGGGGAGGCGCTGAGCAGTACTTC.

This chain links TRBV20-1 with TRBJ2-2; D may be TRBD2 (6 bases). Germline V gene lookup returns CDR1 DFQATT and CDR2 SNEGSKA (reference sequence). Trimming left V 6 bases short and J 6 bases short, with 8 bases between. The CDR3 length is 11 residues. The CDR3 DNA reads as TGCAGTGCGCAGCGGGCCGGGGAGCTGTTTTTT. Protein sequence: CSAQRAGELFF.

This clone was recorded a few times. The rearrangement joins TRBV7-9 to TRBJ2-5; 8 bases agree with TRBD2. From germline, CDR1 is SEHNR and CDR2 FQNEAQ (reference sequence). The CDR3 loop spans 16 amino acids. The J segment lost 0 bases and the V segment lost 5 bases, leaving 8 bases of the junction unmatched. The CDR3 here is CASSDIAGHYQETQYF. Here the CDR3 DNA reads TGTGCCAGCAGCGATATAGCGGGACACTACCAAGAGACCCAGTACTTC. The variable domain in full, with the rest retrieved from reference TRBV7-9 and TRBJ2-5, is DTGVSQNPRHKITKRGQNVTFRCDPISEHNRLYWYRQTLGQGPEFLTYFQNEAQLEKSRLLSDRFSAERPKGSFSTLEIQRTEQGDSAMYLCASSDIAGHYQETQYFGPGTRLLVL.

A note on this clone: Its ends do not fully match the called genes, so a read error is possible. The rearrangement links TRBV29-1 to TRBJ2-3; 15 nucleotides line up with TRBD2. The length of the CDR3 is 16 residues. Germline V gene lookup returns CDR1 SQVTM and CDR2 ANQGSEA. CDR3 in amino acids: CSVEGLAGGRADTQYF. The CDR3 region has the DNA TGCAGCGTCGAAGGACTAGCGGGAGGGAGAGCAGATACGCAGTATTTT.

V gene TRBV7-9 combines with J gene TRBJ2-5; D might be TRBD1 or TRBD2, each matching 5 bases. This CDR3 region has 15 residues. The V gene lost 5 bases and the J gene lost 5 bases, with 18 bases spanning the gap. Germline values: CDR1 SEHNR, CDR2 FQNEAQ (reference sequence). The CDR3 protein is CASSRLGPGSETQYF. Here the CDR3 DNA reads TGTGCCAGCAGCCGATTGGGACCAGGCTCGGAGACCCAGTACTTC.

The DNA of the CDR3 is TGTGCCAGCAGTTCTACTATATCGGACAGTCAAGAGACCCAGTACTTC. Its translation is CASSSTISDSQETQYF. J is TRBJ2-5 and V is TRBV28; a possible D gene is TRBD1 (6 bases). Trimming removed 4 bases at V and 2 bases at J, with 17 bases between. Looked up from germline, CDR1 is MDHEN and CDR2 is SYDVKM. The CDR3 runs to 16 residues.

The rearrangement links TRBV29-1 to TRBJ1-1, with D uncertain. The CDR3 contains 10 residues. Germline V CDR1 and CDR2: SQVTM, ANQGSEA. Trimming removed 6 bases from V and 5 bases from J, with 7 bases in between. CDR3 DNA sequence: TGCAGCGTGCCCTCAACTGAAGCTTTCTTT. It encodes CSVPSTEAFF.

The CDR3 loop is CAWSGGTGQETQYF. The CDR3 DNA reads as TGTGCCTGGAGCGGGGGGACAGGGCAAGAGACCCAGTACTTC. V is TRBV30 and J is TRBJ2-5; TRBD1 matches at 9 bases. The CDR3 is made up of 14 amino acids. CDR1 and CDR2 from the germline V gene are GTSNPN and SVGIG (reference sequence). V dropped 3 bases and J dropped 2; count of bases not matched to a gene: 4.

This chain uses TRBV29-1 with TRBJ1-1; no definite D call. The CDR3 has 14 residues. Germline V gene sequence: CDR1 SQVTM, CDR2 ANQGSEA. V shed 0 bases and J shed 13 bases, with 21 bases lying between them. CDR3 sequence reads: CSVEDQAASTVDFF. CDR3 coding DNA: TGCAGCGTTGAAGATCAAGCAGCCAGCACGGTAGATTTCTTT.

This clone came up a few times. The CDR3 DNA is TGCGCCAGCAGCCAAGATGGACCGCCCTACGAGCAGTACTTC. The encoded protein is CASSQDGPPYEQYF. The J gene is TRBJ2-7, the V gene TRBV4-1; D is unresolved. V was clipped by 0 bases and J by 2 bases, with 8 bases between them. Germline CDR1 is MGHRA and CDR2 is YSYEKL. The CDR3 extends over 14 amino acids.

The chain is built from TRBV14 and TRBJ2-5, with D possibly TRBD2 on 5 matching bases. Germline-derived CDR1 and CDR2 are SGHDN and FVKESK. V was shortened by 5 bases and J by 3 bases, with 7 bases between the two germline ends. This CDR3 has 12 amino acids. CDR3 sequence (DNA): TGTGCCAGCAGCAACGGGGAAGAGACCCAGTACTTC. Its translation is CASSNGEETQYF.

The chain uses TRBV7-9 and TRBJ2-1; D perhaps matches TRBD1 (6 bases). There are 12 residues in the CDR3. V shed 5 bases and J shed 10 bases, with 12 bases lying between them. Germline lookup yields CDR1 SEHNR and CDR2 FQNEAQ (reference sequence). CDR3 DNA: TGTGCCAGCAGCCCTTGGGGGCGAGAGCAGTTCTTC. Encoded protein: CASSPWGREQFF.

This clone was seen more than once but under ten times. J is TRBJ1-2 and V is TRBV18, with a weak D call TRBD1 (6 bases). The V gene's germline CDR1 is KGHSH and CDR2 LQKENI. The V end was cut by 8 bases, the J end by 5 bases, with 12 bases between. The CDR3 is 12 residues long. CDR3 sequence reads: CASAGQRYGYTF. In DNA form, the CDR3 reads TGTGCCAGCGCGGGACAAAGGTATGGCTACACCTTC.

This clone turned up a few times. The chain joins TRBV25-1 to TRBJ2-5; no clear D. This CDR3 comprises 11 residues. Germline CDR1 and CDR2: MGHDK and SYGVNS. V gave up 9 bases and J gave up 9 bases, with 14 bases separating them. CDR3 sequence: CASTLGWAQYF. The CDR3 DNA is TGTGCCAGTACCTTGGGGTGGGCCCAGTACTTC.

The gene calls are TRBV28 and TRBJ2-3; 7 positions agree with TRBD1. CDR3 length equals 15 residues. Germline CDR1 reads MDHEN; CDR2 reads SYDVKM. V lost 8 bases to trimming and J lost 0 bases; unmatched junction nucleotides: 8. The CDR3 region is CASEGGTVSTDTQYF. The CDR3 DNA is TGTGCCAGCGAGGGTGGGACAGTCAGCACAGATACGCAGTATTTT.

This clone was observed a handful of times. CDR3 in DNA: TGCGCCAGCAGCCAAGGAGAGCGTCCCTTCCAAGAGACCCAGTACTTC. Its protein is CASSQGERPFQETQYF. The chain has TRBV4-1 and TRBJ2-5, with no clear D. The CDR3 runs 16 residues. Germline values: CDR1 MGHRA, CDR2 YSYEKL. Trimming took 1 base from V and 1 from J, leaving 13 bases between them.

The chain recombines TRBV28 with TRBJ2-3, with TRBD1 matching over 8 bases. The CDR3 is made up of 13 amino acids. J was trimmed by 2 bases and V by 9 bases; bases with no gene match: 4. Germline V gene data show CDR1 as MDHEN and CDR2 as SYDVKM. CDR3 sequence: CASWTGSTDTQYF. For the CDR3, the DNA is TGTGCCAGTTGGACAGGGTCCACAGATACGCAGTATTTT.

V gene TRBV27 combines with J gene TRBJ2-7; D could derive from TRBD1 or TRBD2 (5 bases each). Germline CDR1 reads MNHEY; CDR2 reads SMNVEV (reference sequence). The V end was cut by 5 bases, the J end by 6 bases, with 14 bases between. The CDR3 covers 13 residues. CDR3 protein: CASSPGPPAEQYF. CDR3 sequence (DNA): TGTGCCAGCAGTCCGGGACCGCCGGCCGAGCAGTACTTC.

This clone was seen more than once but under ten times. The rearrangement links TRBV29-1 to TRBJ2-3; the D gene is possibly TRBD2 (6 bases). The germline CDR1 and CDR2 sequences are SQVTM and ANQGSEA. V was pared by 4 bases and J by 2 bases, with 10 bases between. CDR3 length: 13 residues. The CDR3 loop is CSVVGGDTDTQYF. In DNA form, the CDR3 reads TGCAGCGTTGTAGGCGGGGACACAGATACGCAGTATTTT.

The rearrangement joins TRBV25-1 to TRBJ2-1; 7 bases line up with TRBD2. Germline CDR1 reads MGHDK; CDR2 reads SYGVNS. Trimming cost V 1 base and J 12 bases; bases outside gene matches: 18. This CDR3 region has 17 residues. Here the CDR3 DNA reads TGTGCCAGCAGTGAATCCTCAGCGGGACGCCCGACCGGTCGGCAGTTCTTC. It translates to CASSESSAGRPTGRQFF.

The genes are TRBV7-9 and TRBJ2-1; D perhaps matches TRBD2 (5 bases). Germline CDR1 and CDR2: SEHNR and FQNEAQ (reference sequence). The CDR3 extends over 14 amino acids. The V end was cut by 1 base, the J end by 5 bases, with 9 bases between. DNA for the CDR3: TGTGCCAGCAGCTTAGTCCCGCGGGACAATGAGCAGTTCTTC. Translated, it gives CASSLVPRDNEQFF.

The CDR3 here is CASSLGSEQFF. The CDR3 nucleotides are TGTGCCAGCAGCTTAGGGTCCGAGCAGTTCTTC. The chain has TRBV7-8 and TRBJ2-1, with no clear D. Trimming removed 1 base from V and 10 bases from J, with 5 bases in between. CDR1 SGHVS and CDR2 FQNEAQ come from the germline V gene. This CDR3 spans 11 amino acids. The whole variable domain, remainder taken from reference TRBV7-8 and TRBJ2-1, is GAGVSQSPRYKVAKRGQDVALRCDPISGHVSLFWYQQALGQGPEFLTYFQNEAQLDKSGLPSDRFFAERPEGSVSTLKIQRTQQEDSAVYLCASSLGSEQFFGPGTRLTVL.

The J gene is TRBJ2-3, the V gene TRBV29-1; 16 bases match TRBD2. The germline V gene has CDR1 SQVTM and CDR2 ANQGSEA. This CDR3 is 14 amino acids long. V lost 6 bases and J lost 7; bases outside the gene matches: 4. The chain's CDR3 is CSVEGLAGGHTQYF. The CDR3 DNA reads TGCAGCGTGGAGGGACTAGCGGGAGGGCATACGCAGTATTTT.

This clone was found a few times. The rearrangement uses TRBV29-1 and TRBJ2-1; D is undetermined. There are 13 residues in the CDR3. V dropped 5 bases and J dropped 8 bases, with 16 bases sitting between them. Germline CDR1 and CDR2: SQVTM and ANQGSEA. Here the CDR3 DNA reads TGCAGCGTTATACAGACCTTGTCCTATGAGCAGTTCTTC. Translated: CSVIQTLSYEQFF.

This chain links TRBV30 with TRBJ2-7; D is unresolved. Trimming took 0 bases from V and 3 from J, leaving 9 bases between them. Germline values: CDR1 GTSNPN, CDR2 SVGIG (reference sequence). The CDR3 has 13 amino acids. The CDR3 bases are TGTGCCTGGAGTGTATCGTCCAACTACGAGCAGTACTTC. It codes for CAWSVSSNYEQYF.

The chain uses TRBV29-1 and TRBJ2-7, with 8 bases matching TRBD2. The CDR3 contains 15 residues. Germline CDR1 SQVTM, CDR2 ANQGSEA. The junction had 7 bases not matched to a gene; V was cut back by 0 bases and J by 3 bases. The CDR3 here is CSVEEASGPYYEQYF. CDR3 DNA: TGCAGCGTTGAAGAGGCTAGCGGGCCGTACTACGAGCAGTACTTC.